These 7 T cell receptor beta chains share one sample of origin, sequenced in a study of identifying expanded T cells in peripheral blood. Assay used: immunoSEQ multiplex PCR; TCRdb lists only in-frame clones, some missing. In the table there are about 90,000 clones, approximately 83% of which are singletons. Source material: blood. The receptors here all came from a person aged 18-70 years in good health.

The chain uses TRBV7-2 and TRBJ1-2; no clear D gene. Deletions cut 3 bases from V and 4 bases from J, with 6 bases between. The CDR3 has 12 residues. Germline values: CDR1 SGHTA, CDR2 FQGNSA. CDR3 residues: CASSFFLYGYTF. The CDR3 coding sequence is TGTGCCAGCAGCTTCTTCCTCTATGGCTACACCTTC. The full variable domain, with the rest looked up from reference TRBV7-2 and TRBJ1-2, is GAGVSQSPSNKVTEKGKDVELRCDPISGHTALYWYRQSLGQGLEFLIYFQGNSAPDKSGLPSDRFSAERTGGSVSTLTIQRTQQEDSAVYLCASSFFLYGYTFGSGTRLTVV.

This clone was detected only once. The rearrangement uses TRBV5-1 and TRBJ2-7; D is perhaps TRBD1 (6 bases). The germline V gene encodes CDR1 SGHRS and CDR2 YFSETQ. The CDR3 length is 13 residues. Trimming cost V 2 bases and J 5 bases, with 11 bases left between them. The chain's CDR3 is CASSFSGVNEQYF. As DNA, the CDR3 is TGCGCCAGCAGCTTCTCAGGGGTAAACGAGCAGTACTTC.

Written as DNA, the CDR3 is TGTGCCAGCTCACCAATGGGGACTCTCGACGAGCAGTACTTC. Residues: CASSPMGTLDEQYF. The rearrangement uses TRBV18 and TRBJ2-7; TRBD2 is a possible D gene (6 bases). The V end lost 2 bases, the J end lost 5 bases, and 13 bases lay between the germline ends. The CDR3 sequence is 14 residues long. Germline V CDR1 and CDR2: KGHSH, LQKENI. Looking up the rest from reference TRBV18 and TRBJ2-7 gives the full variable domain: NAGVMQNPRHLVRRRGQEARLRCSPMKGHSHVYWYRQLPEEGLKFMVYLQKENIIDESGMPKERFSAEFPKEGPSILRIQQVVRGDSAAYFCASSPMGTLDEQYFGPGTRLTVT.

The chain has TRBV5-6 and TRBJ1-1; weak D call: TRBD1 (5 bases). The V end lost 4 bases, the J end lost 8 bases, and 18 bases lay between the germline ends. Germline assignment: CDR1 SGHDT and CDR2 YYEEEE. The length of the CDR3 is 14 residues. CDR3 region: CASSPGTEVREAFF. CDR3 sequence (DNA): TGTGCCAGCAGCCCGGGGACGGAGGTCCGGGAAGCTTTCTTT.

This clone was seen only a few times. CDR3 coding DNA: TGCGCCAGCAGCACCCGGGGACAGGGGGAAAAACTGTTTTTT. It encodes CASSTRGQGEKLFF. The rearrangement uses TRBV5-1 and TRBJ1-4; TRBD1 matches 10 bases. The CDR3 is 14 residues long. Germline V gives CDR1 SGHRS, CDR2 YFSETQ. Trimming cost V 4 bases and J 8 bases; bases outside gene matches: 5.

The CDR3 sequence is CAVRWWGPNQPQHF. The CDR3 DNA sequence: TGCGCCGTACGGTGGTGGGGACCCAATCAGCCCCAGCATTTT. This chain uses TRBV23-1 with TRBJ1-5, with D maybe TRBD1 (5 bases). Being an ORF, TRBV23-1 has a function that is uncertain. V gave up 11 bases and J gave up 3 bases, with 17 bases separating them. The CDR3 has 14 amino acids.

V gene TRBV5-4 combines with J gene TRBJ1-2; D may be TRBD1 (5 bases). CDR3 length: 12 residues. Germline V CDR1 and CDR2: SGHNT, YYREEE (reference sequence). The V gene lost 2 bases and the J gene lost 8 bases, with 10 bases spanning the gap. The CDR3 DNA sequence: TGTGCCAGCAGCTTCCAGGGCGACGGCTACACCTTC. Residues: CASSFQGDGYTF. Looking up the rest from reference TRBV5-4 and TRBJ1-2 gives the full variable domain: ETGVTQSPTHLIKTRGQQVTLRCSSQSGHNTVSWYQQALGQGPQFIFQYYREEENGRGNFPPRFSGLQFPNYSSELNVNALELDDSALYLCASSFQGDGYTFGSGTRLTVV.